Below are 25 T cell receptor beta chains sequenced from a single sample in a study of cytomegalovirus exposure and HLA in healthy donors. Vbeta (60) and Jbeta (13) primers were used in the PCR. Sequencing was performed with immunoSEQ multiplex PCR; in TCRdb, only in-frame clones are kept and a portion is missing. The repertoire holds more than 120,000 clones, with around 78% as singletons. Sequencing input: PBMCs. These receptors all come from a woman aged 40 to 55 in good health and CMV-seropositive.

This clone was seen only a few times. At the DNA level, this CDR3 is encoded by other sequences in the same sample as well. The chain couples TRBV7-9 to TRBJ2-3; 7 bases agree with TRBD2. This CDR3 contains 14 residues. CDR1 SEHNR and CDR2 FQNEAQ come from the germline V gene (reference sequence). V dropped 1 base and J dropped 6; count of bases not matched to a gene: 4. As DNA, the CDR3 is TGTGCCAGCAGCTTAGGACTAGCTGTCGATACGCAGTATTTT. Translated, it gives CASSLGLAVDTQYF.

The chain is built from TRBV7-9 and TRBJ1-5, with D possibly matching TRBD1 (5 bases). The CDR3 covers 17 residues. Germline CDR1 is SEHNR and CDR2 is FQNEAQ (reference sequence). The germline V and J ends were trimmed by 1 base and 0 bases, with 13 bases remaining between them. DNA for the CDR3: TGTGCCAGCAGCTTAGATGGCGGGGCTTATAGCAATCAGCCCCAGCATTTT. Translating gives CASSLDGGAYSNQPQHF.

The chain links TRBV2 to TRBJ1-5; D remains unclear. CDR1 SNHLY and CDR2 FYNNEI come from the germline V gene. The ends were cut back, 3 bases at V and 1 base at J, with 16 bases in the middle. This CDR3 contains 17 residues. This CDR3 reads CASSDTKRGPSNQPQHF. DNA for the CDR3: TGTGCCAGCAGTGACACCAAACGTGGGCCGAGCAATCAGCCCCAGCATTTT.

The gene calls are TRBV5-1 and TRBJ2-7; maybe TRBD2 (5 bases). Trimming left V 4 bases short and J 4 bases short, with 18 bases between. The CDR3 loop spans 15 amino acids. CDR1 and CDR2 (germline): SGHRS, YFSETQ. In DNA form, the CDR3 reads TGCGCCAGCAGCCCCTCGATGGGGAGCTTTTACGAGCAGTACTTC. It codes for CASSPSMGSFYEQYF.

The sample holds a few counts of this clone. This chain uses TRBV2 with TRBJ2-3, with 9 bases that match TRBD2. The V segment lost 1 base and the J segment 8 bases; nucleotides outside the gene matches: 10. Per germline, CDR1 SNHLY and CDR2 FYNNEI. This CDR3 has 16 amino acids. CDR3 in amino acids: CASSEVIAGVGGTQYF. CDR3 bases: TGTGCCAGCAGTGAAGTAATAGCGGGAGTGGGTGGTACGCAGTATTTT.

The chain links TRBV28 to TRBJ2-3; 7 bases fit TRBD2. Per germline, CDR1 MDHEN and CDR2 SYDVKM. There are 15 residues in the CDR3. The V gene end was trimmed by 3 bases and the J gene end by 0 bases; junction bases not matched to a gene: 3. CDR3 bases: TGTGCCAGCAGTTTTGTGGGGGGGAGCACAGATACGCAGTATTTT. It codes for CASSFVGGSTDTQYF.

V gene TRBV9 combines with J gene TRBJ2-3; D is perhaps TRBD2 (5 bases). The ends were cut back, 3 bases at V and 2 bases at J, with 7 bases in the middle. The germline CDR1 and CDR2 sequences are SGDLS and YYNGEE. This CDR3 contains 13 residues. The CDR3 coding sequence is TGTGCCAGCAGCGCGGACTCCACAGATACGCAGTATTTT. This codes for CASSADSTDTQYF.

The rearrangement uses TRBV11-2 and TRBJ2-5, with 7 nucleotides matching TRBD2. V shed 2 bases, J shed 2 bases, and the junction held 11 bases outside the gene matches. The CDR3 has 17 amino acids. Germline-derived CDR1 and CDR2 are SGHAT and FQNNGV. DNA of the CDR3: TGTGCCAGCAGCTTACTTCTGAGCCGGGACTATCAAGAGACCCAGTACTTC. Translating gives CASSLLLSRDYQETQYF.

This clone was recorded only once. V gene TRBV9 combines with J gene TRBJ2-7; 7 bases agree with TRBD2. The CDR3 has 15 amino acids. Germline CDR1 reads SGDLS; CDR2 reads YYNGEE. Trimming removed 4 bases from V and 0 bases from J; junction bases left unmatched: 7. Here the CDR3 DNA reads TGTGCCAGCAGCCCCAGAGGGAGGGACTCCTACGAGCAGTACTTC. It is translated as CASSPRGRDSYEQYF. Drawing the rest from reference TRBV9 and TRBJ2-7, the complete variable domain is DSGVTQTPKHLITATGQRVTLRCSPRSGDLSVYWYQQSLDQGLQFLIQYYNGEERAKGNILERFSAQQFPDLHSELNLSSLELGDSALYFCASSPRGRDSYEQYFGPGTRLTVT.

This rearrangement joins TRBV6-1 to TRBJ2-5; 7 bases fit TRBD2. The J call is uncertain, as TRBJ2-7 better fits the DNA end. The CDR3 is made up of 14 amino acids. From germline, CDR1 is MNHNS and CDR2 SASEGT. CDR3 sequence (DNA): TGTGCCAGCAGTGAACGGGGGGAAACCTACGAGCAGTACTTC. Residues: CASSERGETYEQYF.

J is TRBJ2-2 and V is TRBV7-9; 7 nucleotides line up with TRBD2. Per the germline V gene, CDR1 is SEHNR and CDR2 is FQNEAQ (reference sequence). This CDR3 has 14 amino acids. V dropped 5 bases and J dropped 5; count of bases not matched to a gene: 5. The CDR3 nucleotides read TGTGCCAGCAGCGCTAGCGGATCGACCGGGGAGCTGTTTTTT. The encoded protein is CASSASGSTGELFF. Full variable domain (missing parts from reference TRBV7-9 and TRBJ2-2): DTGVSQNPRHKITKRGQNVTFRCDPISEHNRLYWYRQTLGQGPEFLTYFQNEAQLEKSRLLSDRFSAERPKGSFSTLEIQRTEQGDSAMYLCASSASGSTGELFFGEGSRLTVL.

The chain recombines TRBV27 with TRBJ1-5; unclear D gene. The V gene's germline CDR1 is MNHEY and CDR2 SMNVEV (reference sequence). This CDR3 has 16 amino acids. V was shortened by 3 bases and J by 1 base, with 13 bases between the two germline ends. CDR3 in amino acids: CASSFSRVKSNQPQHF. In DNA form, the CDR3 reads TGTGCCAGCAGTTTCAGTCGGGTAAAAAGCAATCAGCCCCAGCATTTT.

As to this clone: The same CDR3 can be traced to other DNA sequences in this sample. V gene TRBV6-1 combines with J gene TRBJ2-7; D unclear. Looked up from germline, CDR1 is MNHNS and CDR2 is SASEGT. V was cut by 11 bases and J by 0 bases, with 8 bases left in between. The CDR3 is 11 residues long. Written as DNA, the CDR3 is TGTGCCTCCCGGTCCTCCTACGAGCAGTACTTC. Protein: CASRSSYEQYF.

Details on this clone: Mismatch with germline at one junction end may stem from a read error. The V and J genes are TRBV4-1 and TRBJ1-2; possibly TRBD1 for D (5 bases). The CDR3 has 15 residues. Germline V gene sequence: CDR1 MGHRA, CDR2 YSYEKL. CDR3 amino acids: CASTQAPTGNYGYTF. CDR3 bases: TGCGCCAGCACCCAAGCCCCCACAGGAAACTATGGCTACACCTTC.

The chain carries TRBV7-6 and TRBJ2-5; D is perhaps TRBD1 (6 bases). Germline CDR1 reads SGHVS; CDR2 reads FNYEAQ. The V end was cut by 5 bases, the J end by 9 bases, with 16 bases between. This CDR3 spans 13 amino acids. The CDR3 coding sequence is TGTGCCAGCAGCCCGCCGACAGGCAACCCCCAGTACTTC. Translated, it gives CASSPPTGNPQYF.

The chain employs TRBV5-4 and TRBJ1-2; D gene unclear. The CDR3 covers 14 residues. CDR1 is SGHNT, CDR2 YYREEE, per germline (reference sequence). The germline V and J ends were trimmed by 3 bases and 2 bases, with 11 bases remaining between them. CDR3 amino acids: CASSWPGENYGYTF. The DNA for the CDR3 is TGTGCCAGCAGCTGGCCCGGGGAGAACTATGGCTACACCTTC. The full variable domain, with the rest looked up from reference TRBV5-4 and TRBJ1-2, is ETGVTQSPTHLIKTRGQQVTLRCSSQSGHNTVSWYQQALGQGPQFIFQYYREEENGRGNFPPRFSGLQFPNYSSELNVNALELDDSALYLCASSWPGENYGYTFGSGTRLTVV.

The chain has TRBV5-1 and TRBJ2-1, with TRBD2 matching over 9 bases. The length of the CDR3 is 14 residues. The trim removed 4 bases at V and 9 bases at J, leaving 8 bases unmatched. Looked up from germline, CDR1 is SGHRS and CDR2 is YFSETQ. The CDR3 nucleotides read TGCGCCAGCAGCAGATTAGCGGGAGCGGGTGAGCAGTTCTTC. Encoded protein: CASSRLAGAGEQFF.

The V gene is TRBV9, the J gene TRBJ2-3; perhaps TRBD2 as D (5 bases). Per the germline V gene, CDR1 is SGDLS and CDR2 is YYNGEE. Trimming cost V 0 bases and J 3 bases, with 11 bases left between them. The CDR3 covers 15 residues. CDR3 loop: CASSVVGVGTDTQYF. The CDR3 bases are TGTGCCAGCAGCGTAGTCGGGGTCGGGACAGATACGCAGTATTTT.

This chain links TRBV13 with TRBJ2-7; the match to TRBD1 covers 10 bases. This CDR3 region has 17 residues. Germline V gives CDR1 PRHDT, CDR2 FYEKMQ (reference sequence). V lost 5 bases and J lost 5; bases outside the gene matches: 15. The CDR3 region is CASSQSPRDRGTHEQYF. The CDR3 DNA reads as TGTGCCAGCAGCCAAAGCCCCCGGGACAGGGGTACCCACGAGCAGTACTTC.

The chain links TRBV29-1 to TRBJ1-2, with 9 bases matching TRBD1. The CDR3 is made up of 15 amino acids. Germline assignment: CDR1 SQVTM and CDR2 ANQGSEA. V was clipped by 6 bases and J by 3 bases; unmatched bases: 11. The CDR3 sequence: CSVLGTGRLHYGYTF. CDR3 DNA: TGCAGCGTCCTCGGGACAGGGAGATTGCACTATGGCTACACCTTC.

The V call is TRBV27, the J call TRBJ2-4; 7 bases align to TRBD2. The CDR3 extends over 14 amino acids. V lost 2 bases and J lost 7; bases outside the gene matches: 5. Germline CDR1 MNHEY, CDR2 SMNVEV (reference sequence). CDR3 loop: CASSLRGDFNIQYF. The CDR3 DNA follows: TGTGCCAGCAGTTTACGGGGGGATTTCAACATTCAGTACTTC.

The gene calls are TRBV6-6 and TRBJ1-2; 8 nucleotides align to TRBD1. CDR1 and CDR2 (germline): MNHNY, SVGAGI (reference sequence). This CDR3 comprises 14 residues. Unmatched junction bases numbered 10, after V lost 6 bases and J lost 7 bases. CDR3 in amino acids: CASSLGQGETGYTF. The CDR3 DNA reads as TGTGCCAGCAGCCTAGGACAGGGAGAAACTGGCTACACCTTC.

The gene calls are TRBV2 and TRBJ2-5; 10 bases align to TRBD1. Germline values: CDR1 SNHLY, CDR2 FYNNEI. The CDR3 runs to 13 residues. J was trimmed by 5 bases and V by 10 bases; bases with no gene match: 7. The CDR3 coding sequence is TGTGCCATCCAGGGACAGGGGTTTGAGACCCAGTACTTC. This codes for CAIQGQGFETQYF.

This chain uses TRBV2 with TRBJ2-7; tentatively, D is TRBD2 (6 bases). Germline values: CDR1 SNHLY, CDR2 FYNNEI. V was pared by 7 bases and J by 3 bases, with 16 bases between. This CDR3 has 14 residues. CDR3: CASNRMGLHYEQYF. CDR3 coding DNA: TGTGCCAGCAATAGGATGGGACTTCACTACGAGCAGTACTTC.

The V call is TRBV6-5, the J call TRBJ2-7, with 9 bases identical to TRBD1. This CDR3 is 14 amino acids long. With V trimmed by 7 bases and J by 7 bases, 11 bases remained unmatched. Looked up from germline, CDR1 is MNHEY and CDR2 is SVGAGI. CDR3 DNA sequence: TGTGCCAGCACTCCGGGACAGGGCCCTACGGAGCAGTACTTC. Translating it yields CASTPGQGPTEQYF.